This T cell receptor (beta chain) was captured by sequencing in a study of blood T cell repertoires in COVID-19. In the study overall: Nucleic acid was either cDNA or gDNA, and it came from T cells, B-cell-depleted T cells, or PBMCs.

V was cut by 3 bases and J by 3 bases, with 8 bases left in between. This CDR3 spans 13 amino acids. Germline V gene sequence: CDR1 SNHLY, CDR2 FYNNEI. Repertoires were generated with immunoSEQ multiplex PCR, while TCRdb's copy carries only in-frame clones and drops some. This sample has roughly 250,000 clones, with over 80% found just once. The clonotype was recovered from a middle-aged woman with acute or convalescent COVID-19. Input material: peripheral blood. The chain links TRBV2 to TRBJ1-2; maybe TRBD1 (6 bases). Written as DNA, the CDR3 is TGTGCCAGCAGTGAGGGGGCAGACTATGGCTACACCTTC. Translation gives CASSEGADYGYTF.